The clone carrying this TCR beta chain was seen a few times. The entry originates in a study of Tregs in tolerant kidney transplant recipients. Clones were read by immunoSEQ multiplex PCR, and TCRdb kept only the in-frame ones, dropping some. The repertoire includes under 80,000 clones, roughly 85% of them detected once, and about 2% sits in the top ten. The TCR comes from a human donor who received a combined kidney and bone marrow transplant. The sequenced sample was Tregs from blood, obtained before the transplant.

CDR3 loop: CATSPGTSGANEQFF. The DNA for the CDR3 is TGTGCCACGAGCCCTGGGACTAGCGGGGCCAATGAGCAGTTCTTC. The chain combines TRBV15 with TRBJ2-1; 13 bases are a match to TRBD2. The CDR3 totals 15 residues. Germline V lookup: CDR1 LNHNV, CDR2 YYDKDF (reference sequence). Trimming took 9 bases from V and 6 from J; bases not matched to a gene: 8.